These T cell receptor beta chains were read from a single sample in a study of CD8 T cell repertoires and HIV-1 epitope variants. The antigens for these receptors are not known. The method was immunoSEQ multiplex PCR; TCRdb's version includes in-frame clones alone and lacks a portion of them. Found here are 5,000 to 6,500 clones, approximately 70% of them singletons; the top ten hold 40% to 55%. Input material: cultured CD8+ T cells derived from PBMCs. These receptors originate from a male donor with HIV. Both conserved end residues are part of each CDR3. A D gene is named only where the DNA matches it firmly. Expanded clones get a size class; other rows say once, few or many, or leave the size out.

>TRBD2|TRBV9|TRBJ2-6|-
CASAGLALSGANVLTF
TGTGCCAGCGCGGGACTAGCCCTCTCTGGGGCCAACGTCCTGACTTTC
>-|TRBV27|TRBJ1-4|-
CASSLLSRGDEKLFF
TGTGCCAGCAGTTTACTCAGCAGGGGAGATGAAAAACTGTTTTTT
>TRBD1|TRBV7-2|TRBJ1-2|-
CASSLAGQGFEGYTF
TGTGCCAGCAGCTTAGCGGGACAGGGGTTTGAGGGCTACACCTTC
>-|TRBV13|TRBJ2-1|-
CASSSLTRGSYNEQFF
TGTGCCAGCAGCTCCTTAACGAGGGGCTCCTACAATGAGCAGTTCTTC
>-|TRBV7-2|TRBJ2-5|-
CASSLGSVETQYF
TGTGCCAGCAGCTTAGGCTCGGTCGAGACCCAGTACTTC
>-|TRBV6-5|TRBJ2-7|once
CATVDRTSYEQYF
TGTGCCACCGTCGACAGGACCTCCTACGAGCAGTACTTC
>-|TRBV11-1|TRBJ1-1|once
CASSLRGGNTEAFF
TGTGCCAGCAGCTTGAGGGGCGGAAACACTGAAGCTTTCTTT
>-|TRBV6-6|TRBJ2-3|-
CASRGASTDTQYF
TGTGCCTCCCGGGGGGCTAGCACAGATACGCAGTATTTT
>TRBD2|TRBV19|TRBJ2-1|-
CASTPSTGTNHNEQFF
TGTGCCAGTACCCCCTCAACCGGGACTAACCACAATGAGCAGTTCTTC
>-|TRBV7-7|TRBJ2-5|-
CASSLAPERETQYF
TGTGCCAGCAGCTTAGCTCCCGAGAGGGAGACCCAGTACTTC
>-|TRBV28|TRBJ2-2|-
CASTAQVGFTGELFF
TGTGCCAGCACGGCCCAGGTCGGTTTTACCGGGGAGCTGTTTTTT
>TRBD1|TRBV5-4|TRBJ1-6|few
CASSLGRGLTPLHF
TGTGCCAGCAGCTTGGGGAGGGGGCTAACACCCCTCCACTTT
>-|TRBV28|TRBJ1-2|-
CASSLWQRDGYTF
TGTGCCAGCAGTTTATGGCAGCGCGATGGCTACACCTTC
>-|TRBV28|TRBJ1-1|-
CASSLPGQLNTEAFF
TGTGCCAGCAGTCTACCCGGACAGCTGAATACTGAAGCTTTCTTT
>TRBD2|TRBV19|TRBJ2-1|few
CASSLAGYNEQFF
TGTGCCAGTAGTTTAGCGGGCTACAATGAGCAGTTCTTC
>-|TRBV27|TRBJ2-7|few
CASSLGRQYEQYF
TGTGCCAGCAGTTTGGGCAGACAATACGAGCAGTACTTC
>-|TRBV27|TRBJ2-1|-
CASSDASAGSNEQFF
TGTGCCAGCAGTGATGCTAGCGCTGGATCCAATGAGCAGTTCTTC
>-|TRBV28|TRBJ2-7|-
CASSYARVGEQYF
TGTGCCAGCAGTTATGCACGGGTTGGAGAGCAGTACTTC
>TRBD1|TRBV5-1|TRBJ2-2|-
CASSDWDRATGELFF
TGCGCCAGCAGCGATTGGGACAGGGCTACCGGGGAGCTGTTTTTT
>-|TRBV7-6|TRBJ2-7|few
CASSRAGHEQYF
TGTGCCAGCAGCCGCGCAGGGCACGAGCAGTACTTC
>-|TRBV19|TRBJ1-1|few
CASSGSTEAFF
TGTGCCAGTAGCGGGAGCACTGAAGCTTTCTTT
>TRBD2|TRBV5-5|TRBJ2-5|-
CASSFSSGGQETQYF
TGTGCCAGCAGCTTTTCTAGCGGGGGGCAAGAGACCCAGTACTTC
>-|TRBV18|TRBJ2-3|once
CASSPPAGSTDTQYF
TGTGCCAGCTCACCACCGGCAGGGTCGACAGATACGCAGTATTTT
>-|TRBV2|TRBJ2-1|-
CASSSPGLQQGGEQFF
TGTGCCAGCAGTTCTCCGGGACTTCAACAAGGGGGTGAGCAGTTCTTC
>TRBD1|TRBV7-8|TRBJ1-1|-
CASSFQGQGGSEAFF
TGTGCCAGCAGCTTTCAGGGACAGGGAGGGTCTGAAGCTTTCTTT
>-|TRBV13|TRBJ1-2|-
CASSLTGRDDYGYTF
TGTGCCAGCAGCCTAACAGGGAGAGACGACTATGGCTACACCTTC
>-|TRBV6-5|TRBJ2-1|-
CASSRPYNEQFF
TGTGCCAGCAGCCGACCCTACAATGAGCAGTTCTTC